Listed below are T cell receptor beta chains from one sample, sequenced in a study of T cells after yellow fever vaccination. MiXCR, applied by TCRdb to the 5' RACE reads, yields one record per CDR3 protein. The profile shows 400,000 to 450,000 distinct CDR3 sequences, around 19% of them singletons. The sample here was PBMCs, taken before the yellow fever booster vaccination. The receptor source for this set is a man in his late teens or twenties who received the YFV17D yellow fever vaccine. Each CDR3 is given with its conserved first and last residue. Fields, in order: V gene, clone size, J gene, D gene, CDR3 protein, CDR3 DNA. A D gene is named only where the DNA matches it firmly. For some rows the clone size is stated as once, few or many, or as a class when expanded; others skip it.

V gene: TRBV9; clone size: .; J gene: TRBJ1-4; D gene: .; CDR3 protein: CAFLSGVGNEKLFF; CDR3 DNA: TGTGCCTTCCTCTCAGGGGTTGGTAATGAAAAACTGTTTTTT
V gene: TRBV18; clone size: few; J gene: TRBJ2-7; D gene: TRBD1; CDR3 protein: CASSAGQALEQYF; CDR3 DNA: TGTGCCAGCTCGGCGGGACAGGCTTTAGAGCAGTACTTC
V gene: TRBV11-2; clone size: .; J gene: TRBJ1-2; D gene: .; CDR3 protein: CASSLVTQDLYGYTF; CDR3 DNA: TGTGCCAGCAGCTTGGTAACGCAGGACCTCTATGGCTACACCTTC
V gene: TRBV5-6; clone size: .; J gene: TRBJ2-7; D gene: TRBD1; CDR3 protein: CASAKGQWDYEQYF; CDR3 DNA: TGTGCCAGCGCTAAGGGACAGTGGGACTACGAGCAGTACTTC
V gene: TRBV4-1; clone size: .; J gene: TRBJ2-5; D gene: TRBD1; CDR3 protein: CASSQVEGGQGAFGETQYF; CDR3 DNA: TGCGCCAGCAGCCAAGTAGAGGGGGGTCAGGGGGCATTTGGAGAGACCCAGTACTTC
V gene: TRBV11-2; clone size: few; J gene: TRBJ1-1; D gene: .; CDR3 protein: CASSPQFVVGSFTEAFF; CDR3 DNA: TGTGCCAGCAGCCCCCAATTCGTCGTAGGGTCGTTCACTGAAGCTTTCTTT
V gene: TRBV4-2; clone size: .; J gene: TRBJ1-5; D gene: .; CDR3 protein: CASSHDPGRNQPQHF; CDR3 DNA: TGTGCCAGCAGCCACGATCCCGGTCGGAATCAGCCCCAGCATTTT
V gene: TRBV7-2; clone size: few; J gene: TRBJ2-5; D gene: TRBD2; CDR3 protein: CASSSRTSGGGWSETQYF; CDR3 DNA: TGTGCCAGCAGCTCCCGGACTAGCGGGGGAGGTTGGTCGGAGACCCAGTACTTC
V gene: TRBV4-3; clone size: few; J gene: TRBJ1-1; D gene: TRBD1; CDR3 protein: CASSQDYRGRAEAFF; CDR3 DNA: TGCGCCAGCAGCCAAGATTACAGGGGTCGGGCTGAAGCTTTCTTT
V gene: TRBV7-8; clone size: .; J gene: TRBJ2-7; D gene: .; CDR3 protein: CASSPAGESYEQYF; CDR3 DNA: TGTGCCAGCAGCCCGGCAGGGGAATCCTACGAGCAGTACTTC
V gene: TRBV5-1; clone size: many; J gene: TRBJ2-7; D gene: TRBD1; CDR3 protein: CASSGVTGKVGYEQYF; CDR3 DNA: TGCGCCAGCAGCGGGGTGACAGGGAAGGTAGGCTACGAGCAGTACTTC
V gene: TRBV7-2; clone size: .; J gene: TRBJ2-4; D gene: TRBD2; CDR3 protein: CASSPSSSGEAKNIQYF; CDR3 DNA: TGTGCCAGCAGCCCATCTTCTAGCGGGGAAGCCAAAAACATTCAGTACTTC
V gene: TRBV6-4; clone size: .; J gene: TRBJ2-2; D gene: TRBD1; CDR3 protein: CASSYGKGQGRTGELFF; CDR3 DNA: TGTGCCAGCAGTTACGGAAAGGGACAGGGGAGAACCGGGGAGCTGTTTTTT
V gene: TRBV10-3; clone size: few; J gene: TRBJ2-7; D gene: TRBD1; CDR3 protein: CAISESLTGTASYEQYF; CDR3 DNA: TGTGCCATCAGTGAGTCGCTGACCGGGACAGCCTCCTACGAGCAGTACTTC
V gene: TRBV4-3; clone size: .; J gene: TRBJ2-5; D gene: .; CDR3 protein: CASSQAGVQETQYF; CDR3 DNA: TGCGCCAGCAGCCAAGCGGGGGTCCAAGAGACCCAGTACTTC
V gene: TRBV18; clone size: few; J gene: TRBJ1-2; D gene: .; CDR3 protein: CASSPDGRPFNYGYTF; CDR3 DNA: TGTGCCAGCTCACCTGACGGACGCCCCTTTAACTATGGCTACACCTTC
V gene: TRBV4-1; clone size: few; J gene: TRBJ1-2; D gene: .; CDR3 protein: CASSLGRGLTF; CDR3 DNA: TGCGCCAGCAGCTTGGGGAGGGGTCTAACCTTC
V gene: TRBV11-2; clone size: .; J gene: TRBJ2-6; D gene: TRBD2; CDR3 protein: CASRKLAGGSTGANVLTF; CDR3 DNA: TGTGCCAGCAGAAAACTAGCGGGGGGTTCAACCGGGGCCAACGTCCTGACTTTC
V gene: TRBV7-2; clone size: few; J gene: TRBJ1-1; D gene: .; CDR3 protein: CASRSPGREAFF; CDR3 DNA: TGTGCCAGCAGAAGTCCGGGACGAGAAGCTTTCTTT
V gene: TRBV5-1; clone size: .; J gene: TRBJ2-5; D gene: .; CDR3 protein: CASSLWPGRETQYF; CDR3 DNA: TGCGCCAGCAGCTTGTGGCCAGGGCGAGAGACCCAGTACTTC
V gene: TRBV7-2; clone size: .; J gene: TRBJ1-1; D gene: .; CDR3 protein: CASSPAWGAEAFF; CDR3 DNA: TGTGCCAGCAGCCCGGCATGGGGCGCCGAAGCTTTCTTT
V gene: TRBV6-2/TRBV6-3; clone size: .; J gene: TRBJ1-4; D gene: .; CDR3 protein: CASSYLGPKNEKLFF; CDR3 DNA: TGTGCCAGCAGTTATTTGGGACCGAAGAATGAAAAACTGTTTTTT
V gene: TRBV7-2; clone size: .; J gene: TRBJ2-7; D gene: TRBD2; CDR3 protein: CASSLGASGVGEQYF; CDR3 DNA: TGTGCCAGCAGCTTAGGGGCTAGCGGGGTCGGTGAGCAGTACTTC
V gene: TRBV7-9; clone size: few; J gene: TRBJ1-6; D gene: TRBD1; CDR3 protein: CAGKQGSANSPLHF; CDR3 DNA: TGTGCCGGCAAACAGGGGTCGGCTAATTCACCCCTCCACTTT
V gene: TRBV20-1; clone size: many; J gene: TRBJ2-5; D gene: .; CDR3 protein: CSARDFKETQYF; CDR3 DNA: TGCAGTGCTCGGGACTTCAAAGAGACCCAGTACTTC
V gene: TRBV24-1; clone size: few; J gene: TRBJ2-3; D gene: .; CDR3 protein: CATSDSRAGLTSTDTQYF; CDR3 DNA: TGTGCCACCAGTGATTCCAGGGCAGGGTTGACTAGCACAGATACGCAGTATTTT
V gene: TRBV6-5; clone size: many; J gene: TRBJ2-1; D gene: .; CDR3 protein: CASSYRQLLGGEQFF; CDR3 DNA: TGTGCCAGCAGTTACCGCCAACTCCTCGGTGGGGAGCAGTTCTTC
V gene: TRBV25-1; clone size: .; J gene: TRBJ2-2; D gene: .; CDR3 protein: CASSESRQGELTPGSCFF; CDR3 DNA: .
V gene: TRBV7-3; clone size: few; J gene: TRBJ2-1; D gene: TRBD1; CDR3 protein: CASSRDRDNEQFF; CDR3 DNA: TGTGCCAGCAGCAGAGACAGGGACAATGAGCAGTTCTTC
V gene: TRBV27; clone size: many; J gene: TRBJ1-4; D gene: TRBD1; CDR3 protein: CASSSTLLGTGQKLFF; CDR3 DNA: TGTGCCAGCAGTTCCACCCTTCTGGGGACAGGTCAGAAACTGTTTTTT
V gene: TRBV7-2; clone size: few; J gene: TRBJ2-1; D gene: TRBD2; CDR3 protein: CASSPSSGGRNEQFF; CDR3 DNA: TGTGCCAGCAGCCCATCTAGCGGGGGGCGAAATGAGCAGTTCTTC
V gene: TRBV7-2; clone size: few; J gene: TRBJ2-2; D gene: TRBD2; CDR3 protein: CASRLAGGPPGELFF; CDR3 DNA: TGTGCCAGCAGATTAGCGGGGGGCCCCCCCGGGGAGCTGTTTTTT
V gene: TRBV5-5; clone size: .; J gene: TRBJ2-7; D gene: .; CDR3 protein: CASSLAAQGLWEQYF; CDR3 DNA: TGTGCCAGCAGCTTGGCCGCGCAGGGGTTGTGGGAGCAGTACTTC
V gene: TRBV20-1; clone size: few; J gene: TRBJ2-7; D gene: .; CDR3 protein: CSATQAYEQYF; CDR3 DNA: TGCAGTGCCACACAGGCGTACGAGCAGTACTTC
V gene: TRBV7-9; clone size: few; J gene: TRBJ2-7; D gene: TRBD1; CDR3 protein: CASSPAEGQVRYEQYF; CDR3 DNA: TGTGCCAGCAGCCCCGCTGAGGGACAGGTTCGCTACGAGCAGTACTTC
V gene: TRBV4-1; clone size: .; J gene: TRBJ1-3; D gene: .; CDR3 protein: CASSLLPVRDTIYF; CDR3 DNA: TGCGCCAGCAGCCTCTTACCCGTGCGGGACACCATATATTTT
V gene: TRBV20-1; clone size: .; J gene: TRBJ2-1; D gene: TRBD2; CDR3 protein: CSARATSGDGEQFF; CDR3 DNA: TGCAGTGCTAGGGCTACTAGCGGGGACGGTGAGCAGTTCTTC
V gene: TRBV21-1; clone size: few; J gene: TRBJ2-4; D gene: .; CDR3 protein: CASSKKGPTGAKNIQYF; CDR3 DNA: TGTGCCAGCAGCAAAAAGGGGCCCACGGGAGCCAAAAACATTCAGTACTTC
V gene: TRBV6-5; clone size: few; J gene: TRBJ1-2; D gene: .; CDR3 protein: CASSFGPSGYGYTF; CDR3 DNA: TGTGCCAGCAGTTTTGGCCCTTCGGGCTATGGCTACACCTTC
V gene: TRBV24-1; clone size: .; J gene: TRBJ1-2; D gene: TRBD1; CDR3 protein: CATSDSGTGAAYGYTF; CDR3 DNA: TGTGCCACCAGTGATTCCGGGACAGGCGCCGCCTATGGCTACACCTTC
V gene: TRBV5-1; clone size: .; J gene: TRBJ1-5; D gene: .; CDR3 protein: CASSPVGGGNQPQHF; CDR3 DNA: TGCGCCAGCAGCCCCGTGGGAGGGGGTAATCAGCCCCAGCATTTT
V gene: TRBV5-5; clone size: many; J gene: TRBJ2-2; D gene: .; CDR3 protein: CASSFFGAGELFF; CDR3 DNA: TGTGCCAGCAGCTTCTTTGGCGCCGGGGAGCTGTTTTTT
V gene: TRBV5-1; clone size: many; J gene: TRBJ2-2; D gene: .; CDR3 protein: CASSLGGSGELFF; CDR3 DNA: TGTGCCAGCAGTTTAGGGGGATCCGGGGAGCTGTTTTTT
V gene: TRBV10-3; clone size: few; J gene: TRBJ1-2; D gene: .; CDR3 protein: CAISLGSANYGYTF; CDR3 DNA: TGTGCCATCAGTTTGGGCAGCGCGAACTATGGCTACACCTTC
V gene: TRBV27; clone size: few; J gene: TRBJ2-1; D gene: TRBD1; CDR3 protein: CASTRRDRRDNEQFF; CDR3 DNA: TGTGCCAGCACCAGAAGGGACAGGAGAGACAATGAGCAGTTCTTC